One and the same sample provided the 18 T cell receptor beta chains below, sequenced in a study of PD-1 blockade in classical Hodgkin lymphoma. All trial patients relapsed after autologous stem cell transplantation. Some clones are missing from TCRdb's copy, which holds only in-frame ones; the method was immunoSEQ multiplex PCR. This table holds approximately 13,000 clones, about four fifths found once. The sample in question was peripheral blood mononuclear cells (PBMCs), obtained at baseline. The receptors were sampled from a human donor with classical Hodgkin lymphoma.

The rearrangement links TRBV28 to TRBJ1-2; D gene unclear. The CDR3 sequence is 14 residues long. Trimming stripped 3 bases from V and 5 bases from J, with 13 bases between. Per the germline V gene, CDR1 is MDHEN and CDR2 is SYDVKM. DNA for the CDR3: TGTGCCAGCAGTTTGGAGGGTCCAATGTATGGCTACACCTTC. Amino acid sequence: CASSLEGPMYGYTF.

The J gene is TRBJ2-7, the V gene TRBV6-5; D possibly uses TRBD1 or TRBD2 (6 bases each). Germline CDR1 and CDR2: MNHEY and SVGAGI. CDR3 length: 14 residues. V shed 0 bases and J shed 4 bases, with 10 bases lying between them. Here the CDR3 DNA reads TGTGCCAGCAGTTACTCTCGGGGGCCATACGAGCAGTACTTC. Translating it yields CASSYSRGPYEQYF.

The chain has TRBV4-2 and TRBJ2-1; D not resolved. The CDR3 totals 14 residues. Germline-derived CDR1 and CDR2 are LGHNA and YNFKEQ. V was shortened by 1 base and J by 5 bases, with 9 bases between the two germline ends. The CDR3: CASSQASGNNEQFF. In DNA form, the CDR3 reads TGTGCCAGCAGCCAAGCCTCAGGTAACAATGAGCAGTTCTTC.

The chain links TRBV5-5 to TRBJ2-2, with D possibly matching TRBD2 (6 bases). The CDR3 loop spans 16 amino acids. CDR1 and CDR2 (germline): SGHKS, YYEKEE (reference sequence). V gave up 1 base and J gave up 5 bases, with 15 bases separating them. The CDR3 DNA reads as TGTGCCAGCAGCTTGTCTCCGGGGGTCGGTACCGGGGAGCTGTTTTTT. Translating gives CASSLSPGVGTGELFF.

CDR3 nucleotide sequence: TGTGCCAGCAGCGTAGGGGGACAGGGGGAAGCTTTCTTT. Its translation is CASSVGGQGEAFF. The rearrangement joins TRBV9 to TRBJ1-1; 10 nucleotides agree with TRBD1. The germline gives CDR1 SGDLS, CDR2 YYNGEE. The junction had 1 base not matched to a gene; V was cut back by 0 bases and J by 8 bases. The CDR3 is made up of 13 amino acids.

The chain joins TRBV7-9 to TRBJ2-3; unclear D gene. The CDR3 spans 11 residues. V lost 5 bases and J lost 2, with 2 bases in between. CDR1 is SEHNR and CDR2 is FQNEAQ in the germline V gene (reference sequence). CDR3 in DNA: TGTGCCAGCAGCCCCACAGATACGCAGTATTTT. It is translated as CASSPTDTQYF.

The rearrangement links TRBV7-9 to TRBJ2-5; 11 bases align to TRBD1. V was clipped by 5 bases and J by 5 bases; unmatched bases: 10. The CDR3 sequence is 16 residues long. Looked up from germline, CDR1 is SEHNR and CDR2 is FQNEAQ (reference sequence). The CDR3 protein is CASSLSGQGARETQYF. Here the CDR3 DNA reads TGTGCCAGCAGCCTAAGCGGACAGGGGGCGCGGGAGACCCAGTACTTC.

This chain links TRBV27 with TRBJ2-3; TRBD1 aligns across 11 bases. The CDR3 has 17 residues. Germline V gene sequence: CDR1 MNHEY, CDR2 SMNVEV (reference sequence). The V and J ends lost 0 bases and 1 base, in that order; junction bases with no gene match: 3. The CDR3 spells CASSLSMGQGGTDTQYF. As DNA, the CDR3 is TGTGCCAGCAGTTTATCGATGGGACAGGGGGGCACAGATACGCAGTATTTT.

The J gene is TRBJ1-1, the V gene TRBV18, with 7 bases lining up with TRBD1. The ends lost 7 bases at V and 4 bases at J; junction bases unmatched: 9. Germline V CDR1 and CDR2: KGHSH, LQKENI. This CDR3 spans 14 amino acids. Here the CDR3 reads CASCPQGGGTEAFF. The CDR3 DNA reads as TGTGCCAGCTGCCCCCAGGGGGGGGGCACTGAAGCTTTCTTT.

This rearrangement joins TRBV7-2 to TRBJ2-2; D ambiguous. This CDR3 has 12 amino acids. With 5 bases removed from V and 1 base from J, the gap between germline ends came to 2 bases. Per the germline V gene, CDR1 is SGHTA and CDR2 is FQGNSA. The CDR3: CASSLNTGELFF. In DNA, the CDR3 is TGTGCCAGCAGCCTGAACACCGGGGAGCTGTTTTTT.

V gene TRBV11-2 combines with J gene TRBJ2-4, with 9 bases matching TRBD1. The germline V gene encodes CDR1 SGHAT and CDR2 FQNNGV. J was trimmed by 6 bases and V by 4 bases; bases with no gene match: 10. The CDR3 is 16 residues long. The CDR3 DNA sequence: TGTGCCAGCAGCTATTACCCCACAGGGGGCTTAAACATTCAGTACTTC. Translation: CASSYYPTGGLNIQYF.

The chain is built from TRBV7-9 and TRBJ1-2; tentative D call: TRBD1 (6 bases). CDR3 size: 13 residues. With 1 base removed from V and 6 bases from J, the gap between germline ends came to 9 bases. Germline V gene data show CDR1 as SEHNR and CDR2 as FQNEAQ (reference sequence). This chain's CDR3 is CASSLGAGDGYTF. The CDR3 nucleotides read TGTGCCAGCAGCTTAGGGGCAGGGGATGGCTACACCTTC.

This clone was observed a single time. The chain has TRBV7-9 and TRBJ2-1, with D tentatively TRBD2 (5 bases). CDR1 is SEHNR, CDR2 FQNEAQ, per germline (reference sequence). The CDR3 runs 13 residues. V shed 2 bases and J shed 6 bases, with 8 bases lying between them. The CDR3 sequence is CASSLYGGNEQFF. The DNA of the CDR3 is TGTGCCAGCAGCTTATACGGAGGCAATGAGCAGTTCTTC.

The rearrangement links TRBV19 to TRBJ2-5, with D possibly being TRBD1 (6 bases). V was trimmed by 4 bases and J by 0 bases, leaving 18 bases between them. Germline loops: CDR1 LNHDA, CDR2 SQIVND (reference sequence). There are 17 residues in the CDR3. CDR3 sequence (DNA): TGTGCCAGTAGTAGCGCAGGGGTGATTTCGTACCAAGAGACCCAGTACTTC. Protein product: CASSSAGVISYQETQYF. The whole variable domain, remainder taken from reference TRBV19 and TRBJ2-5, is DGGITQSPKYLFRKEGQNVTLSCEQNLNHDAMYWYRQDPGQGLRLIYYSQIVNDFQKGDIAEGYSVSREKKESFPLTVTSAQKNPTAFYLCASSSAGVISYQETQYFGPGTRLLVL.

J is TRBJ1-2 and V is TRBV29-1, with D tentatively TRBD1 (6 bases). This CDR3 comprises 14 residues. CDR1 and CDR2 from the germline V gene are SQVTM and ANQGSEA. The V end was cut by 6 bases, the J end by 3 bases, with 17 bases between. The CDR3 nucleotides read TGCAGCGTAGTCCGGGACAATCCATACTATGGCTACACCTTC. Protein product: CSVVRDNPYYGYTF.

The V and J genes are TRBV23-1 and TRBJ2-7; perhaps TRBD2 as D (7 bases). TRBV23-1 is assigned to the ORF class and has an uncertain function. Trimming took off 0 bases at V and 3 bases at J, with 30 bases between the two ends. The length of the CDR3 is 21 residues. In DNA form, the CDR3 reads TGCGCCAGCAGTCAATCAACTAAGCTCCAAACCTTCGCGGGGGCCGACTACGAGCAGTACTTC. Translated: CASSQSTKLQTFAGADYEQYF.

The V call is TRBV29-1, the J call TRBJ2-1; 7 bases align to TRBD2. There are 15 residues in the CDR3. Losses at the gene ends were 6 bases for V and 0 bases for J; bases not matched to a gene: 8. The V gene's germline CDR1 is SQVTM and CDR2 ANQGSEA. The CDR3 DNA follows: TGCAGCGTCGCTGGACTAGTGGGCTCCTACAATGAGCAGTTCTTC. It encodes CSVAGLVGSYNEQFF.

The J gene is TRBJ2-1, the V gene TRBV7-2; 7 bases line up with TRBD2. Looked up from germline, CDR1 is SGHTA and CDR2 is FQGNSA. V gave up 6 bases and J gave up 2 bases; unmatched junction bases: 4. The length of the CDR3 is 14 residues. CDR3 DNA sequence: TGTGCCAGCAGTCGTGGGGGGGCCTACAATGAGCAGTTCTTC. It codes for CASSRGGAYNEQFF.